This T cell receptor beta chain was captured in a study of blood T cell repertoires in COVID-19. Study as a whole: In each case, the material was cDNA or gDNA derived from T cells, B-cell-depleted T cells, or PBMCs.

The V segment lost 3 bases and the J segment 3 bases; nucleotides outside the gene matches: 14. The CDR3 has 18 residues. Germline loops: CDR1 LGHNA, CDR2 YNFKEQ. This clone has just one count. The assay was immunoSEQ multiplex PCR, and TCRdb's table has in-frame clones only and misses some. Of 85,000 to 110,000 clones detected, around four fifths appear once; the ten largest clones hold more than 10%. Material for sequencing was peripheral blood. This TCR derives from a human donor in a cohort sampled during active COVID-19. The V and J genes are TRBV4-2 and TRBJ2-3, with TRBD2 identical over 8 bases. In DNA form, the CDR3 reads TGTGCCAGCAGCCAGGGAACCGCCGGGAGGGGGGGGACAGATACGCAGTATTTT. It yields the protein CASSQGTAGRGGTDTQYF.